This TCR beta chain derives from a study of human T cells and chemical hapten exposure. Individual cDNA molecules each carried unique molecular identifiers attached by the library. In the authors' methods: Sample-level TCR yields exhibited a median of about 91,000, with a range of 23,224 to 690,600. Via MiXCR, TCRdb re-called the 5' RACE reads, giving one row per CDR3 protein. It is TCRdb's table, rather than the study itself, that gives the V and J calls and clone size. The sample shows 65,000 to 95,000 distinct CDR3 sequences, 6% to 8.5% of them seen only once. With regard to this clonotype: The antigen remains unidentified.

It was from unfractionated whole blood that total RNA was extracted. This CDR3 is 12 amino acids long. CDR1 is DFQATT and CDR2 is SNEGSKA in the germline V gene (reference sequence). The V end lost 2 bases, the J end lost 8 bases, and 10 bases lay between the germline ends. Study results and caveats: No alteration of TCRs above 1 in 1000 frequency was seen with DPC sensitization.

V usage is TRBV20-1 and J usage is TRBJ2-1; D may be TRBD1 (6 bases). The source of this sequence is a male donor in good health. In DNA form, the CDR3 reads TGCAGTGCTAGAAGGGGGTATGATGAGCAGTTCTTC. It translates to CSARRGYDEQFF.